This T cell receptor beta chain was identified in a study of blood T cell repertoires in COVID-19. Background on the study: Both acute and convalescent COVID-19 samples were obtained from the United States, Italy and Spain.

In the study's own analysis: It was from reference gene primer amplification that nucleated cell counts were estimated. Assay: immunoSEQ multiplex PCR; the TCRdb copy retains only in-frame clones and omits some. From that table come the V and J calls and clone size; the DNA was used to work out D and trimming. The sample shows 140,000 to 150,000 clones, 79% of them seen only once. Germline V CDR1 and CDR2: KGHSH, LQKENI. J lost 3 bases, V lost 0 bases, and 5 bases had no gene match. This CDR3 is built from 15 residues. The clonotype was recovered from a man aged 50-60 years with active or convalescent COVID-19. This chain uses TRBV18 with TRBJ2-7, with TRBD1 matching 7 bases. Sequencing used peripheral blood. The CDR3 sequence is CASSPPQRQGYEQYF. CDR3 DNA sequence: TGTGCCAGCTCACCACCGCAGAGACAGGGCTACGAGCAGTACTTC.